The rows below give T cell receptor beta chains drawn from one sample of a study of monozygotic twins with inflammatory bowel disease. TCRdb processed the 5' RACE reads again and assigns one entry to each CDR3 protein, with no DNA. The sample totals nearly 450,000 distinct CDR3 sequences. Specimen: blood. The source of these receptors is a human donor with ulcerative colitis or Crohn's disease, or a healthy co-twin of an affected twin (not recorded which). Both conserved end residues are part of each CDR3. The order of the fields is J gene, V gene, CDR3 protein.

J: TRBJ2-3
V: TRBV7-2
CDR3: CASSLARTDTQYF

J: TRBJ2-7
V: TRBV5-5
CDR3: CASSLEEVEQYF

J: TRBJ2-1
V: TRBV28
CDR3: CASSQEFSYNEQFF

J: TRBJ2-7
V: TRBV20-1
CDR3: CSARLPSYEQYF

J: TRBJ1-2
V: TRBV6-5
CDR3: CASSYVRRGSDGYTF

J: TRBJ2-3
V: TRBV20-1
CDR3: CSARAGAASTDTQYF

J: TRBJ2-7
V: TRBV6-2/TRBV6-3
CDR3: CASSSPLTSGGPLGHEQYF

J: TRBJ2-3
V: TRBV5-1
CDR3: CASSFIAEGTDTQYF

J: TRBJ2-7
V: TRBV5-5
CDR3: CASSLASGGYEQYF

J: TRBJ1-2
V: TRBV5-1
CDR3: CASSLDRGDGYTF

J: TRBJ1-1
V: TRBV12-3/TRBV12-4
CDR3: CASSLTRGLDTEAFF

J: TRBJ2-2
V: TRBV19
CDR3: CASSISPTGELFF